This TCR beta chain was identified during a study of blood T cell repertoires in COVID-19. The overall study: COVID-19 samples from acute and convalescent phases originated in the United States, Italy and Spain. PBMCs, B-cell-depleted T cells, or T cells provided the cDNA or gDNA that made up the material.

Germline CDR1 and CDR2: SGHAT and FQNNGV. This CDR3 is built from 15 residues. The V end lost 4 bases, the J end lost 1 base, and 13 bases lay between the germline ends. Original handling: Reference gene primer amplification gave nucleated cell count estimates. The repertoire was sequenced with immunoSEQ multiplex PCR; TCRdb's copy has only in-frame clones and lacks some. D and trimming were read from the DNA, whereas the V and J calls and clone size are those reported in that table. The table lists 100,000 to 150,000 clones, roughly four fifths of them singletons, with 10% to 15% in the top ten. The origin of this receptor is a man aged 55 to 70 with acute or convalescent COVID-19. Material for sequencing was peripheral blood. The rearrangement links TRBV11-2 to TRBJ1-1, with D perhaps matching TRBD1 (6 bases). The CDR3 protein is CASSSWGGPNTEAFF. The CDR3 nucleotides are TGTGCCAGCAGCTCATGGGGGGGCCCGAACACTGAAGCTTTCTTT.